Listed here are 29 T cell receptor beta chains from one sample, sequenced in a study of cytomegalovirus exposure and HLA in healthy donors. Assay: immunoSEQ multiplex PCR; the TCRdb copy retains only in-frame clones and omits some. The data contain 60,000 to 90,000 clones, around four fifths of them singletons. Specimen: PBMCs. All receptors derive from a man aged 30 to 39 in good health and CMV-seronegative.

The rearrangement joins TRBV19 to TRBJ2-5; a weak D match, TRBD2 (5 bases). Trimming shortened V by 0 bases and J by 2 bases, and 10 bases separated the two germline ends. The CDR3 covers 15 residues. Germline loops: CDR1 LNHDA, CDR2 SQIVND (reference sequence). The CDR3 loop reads CASSIDSRDQETQYF. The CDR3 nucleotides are TGTGCCAGTAGTATAGATTCGAGGGATCAAGAGACCCAGTACTTC.

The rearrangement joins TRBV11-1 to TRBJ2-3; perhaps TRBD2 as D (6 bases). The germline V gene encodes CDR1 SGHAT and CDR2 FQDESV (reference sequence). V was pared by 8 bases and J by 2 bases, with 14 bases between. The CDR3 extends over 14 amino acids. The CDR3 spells CASGRRGNTDTQYF. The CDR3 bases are TGTGCCAGCGGGCGCCGGGGGAACACAGATACGCAGTATTTT.

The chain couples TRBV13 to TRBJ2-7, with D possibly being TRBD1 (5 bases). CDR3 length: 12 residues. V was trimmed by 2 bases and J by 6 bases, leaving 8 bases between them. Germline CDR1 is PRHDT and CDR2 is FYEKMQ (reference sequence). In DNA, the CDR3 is TGTGCCAGCAGCTTAAGGGGATCCGAGCAGTACTTC. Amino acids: CASSLRGSEQYF.

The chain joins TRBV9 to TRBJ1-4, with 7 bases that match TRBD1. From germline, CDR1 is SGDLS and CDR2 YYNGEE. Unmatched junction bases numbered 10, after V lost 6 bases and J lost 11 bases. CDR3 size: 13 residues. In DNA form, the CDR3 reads TGTGCCAGCAACCCACAGGGGAAGGATAAACTGTTTTTT. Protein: CASNPQGKDKLFF.

CDR3 DNA sequence: TGTGCCAGCTCACCAGCGGGGGGAAACTACGAGCAGTACTTC. Translation gives CASSPAGGNYEQYF. This chain joins TRBV18 and TRBJ2-7, with 8 bases fitting TRBD2. Germline trimming cut 2 bases from V and 3 bases from J; bases unmatched to any gene: 3. CDR1 and CDR2 (germline): KGHSH, LQKENI. This CDR3 has 14 residues.

The CDR3 protein is CASSIDRSLYGYTF. CDR3 nucleotides: TGTGCCAGTAGTATAGATCGCAGTCTCTATGGCTACACCTTC. The V call is TRBV19, the J call TRBJ1-2; no reliable D call. V was shortened by 0 bases and J by 4 bases, with 9 bases between the two germline ends. Germline values: CDR1 LNHDA, CDR2 SQIVND (reference sequence). The CDR3 is 14 amino acids.

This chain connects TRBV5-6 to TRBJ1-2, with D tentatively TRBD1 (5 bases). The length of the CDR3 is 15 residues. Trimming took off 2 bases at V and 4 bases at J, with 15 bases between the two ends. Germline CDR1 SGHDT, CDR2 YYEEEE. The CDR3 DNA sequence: TGTGCCAGCAGCTTAATCCGGGCAGGGTTCTATGGCTACACCTTC. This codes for CASSLIRAGFYGYTF.

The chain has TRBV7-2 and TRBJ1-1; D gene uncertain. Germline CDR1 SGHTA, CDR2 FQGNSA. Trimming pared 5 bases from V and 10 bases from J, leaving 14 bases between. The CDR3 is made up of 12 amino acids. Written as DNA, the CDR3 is TGTGCCAGCAGCCGACTAACTCCCGGAGCTTTCTTT. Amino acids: CASSRLTPGAFF.

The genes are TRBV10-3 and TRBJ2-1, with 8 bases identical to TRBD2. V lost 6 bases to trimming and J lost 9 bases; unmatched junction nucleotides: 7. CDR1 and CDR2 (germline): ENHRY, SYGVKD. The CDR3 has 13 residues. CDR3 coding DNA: TGTGCCATCAGATCAGCGGGAGTGGTTGAGCAGTTCTTC. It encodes CAIRSAGVVEQFF.

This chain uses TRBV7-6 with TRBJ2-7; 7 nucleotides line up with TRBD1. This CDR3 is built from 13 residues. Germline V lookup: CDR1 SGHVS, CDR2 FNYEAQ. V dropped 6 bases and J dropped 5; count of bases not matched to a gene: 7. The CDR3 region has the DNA TGTGCCAGCAGGCAGACAGGGAATGACGAGCAGTACTTC. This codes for CASRQTGNDEQYF.

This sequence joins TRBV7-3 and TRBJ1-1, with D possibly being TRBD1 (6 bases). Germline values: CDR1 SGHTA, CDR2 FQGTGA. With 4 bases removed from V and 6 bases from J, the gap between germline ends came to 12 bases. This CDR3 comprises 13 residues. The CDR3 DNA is TGTGCCAGCAGCTGGGACACGGAATCTGAAGCTTTCTTT. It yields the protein CASSWDTESEAFF.

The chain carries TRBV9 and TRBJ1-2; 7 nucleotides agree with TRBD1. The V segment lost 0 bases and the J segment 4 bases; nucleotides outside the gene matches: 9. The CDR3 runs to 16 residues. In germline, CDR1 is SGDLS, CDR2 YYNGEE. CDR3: CASSVEAGPGGYGYTF. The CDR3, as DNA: TGTGCCAGCAGCGTAGAAGCAGGCCCAGGGGGCTATGGCTACACCTTC. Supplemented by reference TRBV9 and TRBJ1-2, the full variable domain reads DSGVTQTPKHLITATGQRVTLRCSPRSGDLSVYWYQQSLDQGLQFLIQYYNGEERAKGNILERFSAQQFPDLHSELNLSSLELGDSALYFCASSVEAGPGGYGYTFGSGTRLTVV.

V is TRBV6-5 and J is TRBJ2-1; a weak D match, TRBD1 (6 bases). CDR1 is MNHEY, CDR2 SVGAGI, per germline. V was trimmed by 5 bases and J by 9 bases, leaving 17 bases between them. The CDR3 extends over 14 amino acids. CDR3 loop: CASSMDRPGREQFF. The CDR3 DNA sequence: TGTGCCAGCAGTATGGACAGACCTGGTCGTGAGCAGTTCTTC.

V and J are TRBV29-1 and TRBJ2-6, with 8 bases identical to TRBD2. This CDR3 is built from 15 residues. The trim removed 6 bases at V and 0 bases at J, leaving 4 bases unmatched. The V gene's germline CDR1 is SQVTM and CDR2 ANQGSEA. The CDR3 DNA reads TGCAGCGTCGGGGGGGTTGACTCTGGGGCCAACGTCCTGACTTTC. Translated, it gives CSVGGVDSGANVLTF.

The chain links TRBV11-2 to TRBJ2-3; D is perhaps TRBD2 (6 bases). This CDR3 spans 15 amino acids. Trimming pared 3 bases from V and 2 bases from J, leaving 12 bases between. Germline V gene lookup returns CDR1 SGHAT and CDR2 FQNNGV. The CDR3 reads CASSFDPGDTDTQYF. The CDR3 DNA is TGTGCCAGCAGCTTTGATCCGGGGGACACAGATACGCAGTATTTT. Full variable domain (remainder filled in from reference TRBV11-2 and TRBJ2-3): EAGVAQSPRYKIIEKRQSVAFWCNPISGHATLYWYQQILGQGPKLLIQFQNNGVVDDSQLPKDRFSAERLKGVDSTLKIQPAKLEDSAVYLCASSFDPGDTDTQYFGPGTRLTVL.

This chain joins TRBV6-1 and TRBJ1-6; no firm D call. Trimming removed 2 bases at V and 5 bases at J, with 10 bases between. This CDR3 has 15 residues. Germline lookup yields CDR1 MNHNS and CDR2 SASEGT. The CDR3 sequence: CASSELSPDNSPLHF. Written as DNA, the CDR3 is TGTGCCAGCAGTGAATTAAGCCCCGATAATTCACCCCTCCACTTT.

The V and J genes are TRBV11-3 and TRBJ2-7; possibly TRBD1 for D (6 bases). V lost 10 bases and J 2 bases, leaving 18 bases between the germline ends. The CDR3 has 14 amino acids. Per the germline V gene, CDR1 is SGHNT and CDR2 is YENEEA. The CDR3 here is CATCLVGQPYEQYF. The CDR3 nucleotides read TGTGCCACCTGCCTGGTCGGACAGCCCTACGAGCAGTACTTC.

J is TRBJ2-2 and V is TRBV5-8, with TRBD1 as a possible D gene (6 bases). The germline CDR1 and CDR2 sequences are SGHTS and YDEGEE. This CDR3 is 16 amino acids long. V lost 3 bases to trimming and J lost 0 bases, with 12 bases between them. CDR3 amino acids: CASSSPGTSNTGELFF. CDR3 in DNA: TGTGCCAGCAGCTCCCCCGGGACATCGAACACCGGGGAGCTGTTTTTT.

The CDR3 protein is CASSLARGLKEYF. CDR3 in DNA: TGTGCCAGCAGCTTGGCCAGGGGGCTAAAGGAGTACTTC. V is TRBV5-6 and J is TRBJ2-7, with 8 bases matching TRBD1. The CDR3 length is 13 residues. V was pared by 0 bases and J by 11 bases, with 7 bases of the junction left unmatched. Germline V gives CDR1 SGHDT, CDR2 YYEEEE.

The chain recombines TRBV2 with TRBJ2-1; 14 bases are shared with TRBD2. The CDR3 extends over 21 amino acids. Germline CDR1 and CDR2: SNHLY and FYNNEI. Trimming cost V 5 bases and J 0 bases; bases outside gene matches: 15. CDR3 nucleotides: TGTGCCAGCAGTTACTATAGGACTAGCGGGAGGCCGATGGTCTCCTACAATGAGCAGTTCTTC. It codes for CASSYYRTSGRPMVSYNEQFF.

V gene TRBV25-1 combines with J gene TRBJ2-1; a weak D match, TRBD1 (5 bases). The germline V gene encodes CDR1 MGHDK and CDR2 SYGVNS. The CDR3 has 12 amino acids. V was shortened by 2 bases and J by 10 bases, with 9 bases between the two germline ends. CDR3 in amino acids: CASSEQGFEQFF. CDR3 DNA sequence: TGTGCCAGCAGTGAACAGGGTTTCGAGCAGTTCTTC.

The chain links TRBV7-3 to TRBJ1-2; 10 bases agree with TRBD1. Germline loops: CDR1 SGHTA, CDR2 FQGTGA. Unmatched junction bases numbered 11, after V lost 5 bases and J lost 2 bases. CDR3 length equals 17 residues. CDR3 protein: CASSPSPGQGPNYGYTF. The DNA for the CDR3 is TGTGCCAGCAGCCCGTCACCGGGACAGGGGCCGAACTATGGCTACACCTTC.

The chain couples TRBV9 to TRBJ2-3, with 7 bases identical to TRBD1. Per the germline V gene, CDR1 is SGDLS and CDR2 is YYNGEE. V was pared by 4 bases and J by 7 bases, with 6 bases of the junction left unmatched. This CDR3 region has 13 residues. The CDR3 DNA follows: TGTGCCAGCAGCTCACAGGGGATTCATACGCAGTATTTT. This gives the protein CASSSQGIHTQYF.

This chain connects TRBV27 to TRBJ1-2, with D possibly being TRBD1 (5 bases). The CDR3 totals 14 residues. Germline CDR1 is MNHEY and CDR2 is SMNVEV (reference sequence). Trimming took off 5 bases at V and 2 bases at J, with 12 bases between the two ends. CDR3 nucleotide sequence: TGTGCCAGCAGTGCCCGGAAGGGGAACTATGGCTACACCTTC. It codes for CASSARKGNYGYTF.

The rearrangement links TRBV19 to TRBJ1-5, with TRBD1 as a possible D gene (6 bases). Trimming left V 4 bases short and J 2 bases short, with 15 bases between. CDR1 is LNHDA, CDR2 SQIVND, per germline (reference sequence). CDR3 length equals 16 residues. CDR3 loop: CASSRPGQLRNQPQHF. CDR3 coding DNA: TGTGCCAGTAGTAGACCTGGACAGCTCCGCAATCAGCCCCAGCATTTT.

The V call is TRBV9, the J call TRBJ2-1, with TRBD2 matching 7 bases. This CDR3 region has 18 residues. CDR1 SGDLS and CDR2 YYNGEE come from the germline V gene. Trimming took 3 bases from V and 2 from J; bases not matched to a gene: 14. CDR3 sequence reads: CASSAPADTAGPYNEQFF. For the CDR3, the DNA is TGTGCCAGCAGCGCACCCGCAGATACAGCGGGACCCTACAATGAGCAGTTCTTC. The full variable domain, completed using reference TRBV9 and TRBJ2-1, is DSGVTQTPKHLITATGQRVTLRCSPRSGDLSVYWYQQSLDQGLQFLIQYYNGEERAKGNILERFSAQQFPDLHSELNLSSLELGDSALYFCASSAPADTAGPYNEQFFGPGTRLTVL.

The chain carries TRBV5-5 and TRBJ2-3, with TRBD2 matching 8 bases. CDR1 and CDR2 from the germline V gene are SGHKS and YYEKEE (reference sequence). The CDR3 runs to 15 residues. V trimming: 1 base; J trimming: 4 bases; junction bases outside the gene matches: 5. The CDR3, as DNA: TGTGCCAGCAGCTTGCTGGCGGGGGGTCCAGATACGCAGTATTTT. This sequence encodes CASSLLAGGPDTQYF.

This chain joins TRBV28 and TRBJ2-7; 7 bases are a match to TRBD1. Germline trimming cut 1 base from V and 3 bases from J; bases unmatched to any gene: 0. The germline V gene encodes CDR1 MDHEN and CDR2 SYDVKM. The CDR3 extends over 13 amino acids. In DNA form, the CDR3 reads TGTGCCAGCAGTTTATACAGGGGCTACGAGCAGTACTTC. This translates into CASSLYRGYEQYF.

The CDR3 loop is CASSNRGRRTEAFF. CDR3 bases: TGTGCCAGTAGTAACAGGGGGCGCCGAACTGAAGCTTTCTTT. This chain joins TRBV19 and TRBJ1-1; 9 nucleotides align to TRBD1. The junction had 5 bases not matched to a gene; V was cut back by 4 bases and J by 5 bases. This CDR3 region has 14 residues. Germline V gene lookup returns CDR1 LNHDA and CDR2 SQIVND (reference sequence).